The T cell receptor beta chain described here comes from a study of T cell responses to AZD1222 COVID-19 vaccine. Deletions cut 0 bases from V and 0 bases from J, with 15 bases between. The length of the CDR3 is 19 residues. Germline-derived CDR1 and CDR2 are SGHTA and FQGNSA. Here immunoSEQ multiplex PCR was the method, and the copy in TCRdb shows in-frame clones only, minus some. Of around 100,000 clones listed, around 86% were seen once; the top ten hold less than 6%. Here the sequenced sample was peripheral blood, taken on day 0 of AZD1222 vaccination. The chain recombines TRBV7-2 with TRBJ1-6; D may be TRBD1 (6 bases). This receptor was identified in an adult in good health. The CDR3 nucleotides are TGTGCCAGCAGCTTAGCGACGTCTAGCAGGGGCTCCTATAATTCACCCCTCCACTTT. It specifies CASSLATSSRGSYNSPLHF.